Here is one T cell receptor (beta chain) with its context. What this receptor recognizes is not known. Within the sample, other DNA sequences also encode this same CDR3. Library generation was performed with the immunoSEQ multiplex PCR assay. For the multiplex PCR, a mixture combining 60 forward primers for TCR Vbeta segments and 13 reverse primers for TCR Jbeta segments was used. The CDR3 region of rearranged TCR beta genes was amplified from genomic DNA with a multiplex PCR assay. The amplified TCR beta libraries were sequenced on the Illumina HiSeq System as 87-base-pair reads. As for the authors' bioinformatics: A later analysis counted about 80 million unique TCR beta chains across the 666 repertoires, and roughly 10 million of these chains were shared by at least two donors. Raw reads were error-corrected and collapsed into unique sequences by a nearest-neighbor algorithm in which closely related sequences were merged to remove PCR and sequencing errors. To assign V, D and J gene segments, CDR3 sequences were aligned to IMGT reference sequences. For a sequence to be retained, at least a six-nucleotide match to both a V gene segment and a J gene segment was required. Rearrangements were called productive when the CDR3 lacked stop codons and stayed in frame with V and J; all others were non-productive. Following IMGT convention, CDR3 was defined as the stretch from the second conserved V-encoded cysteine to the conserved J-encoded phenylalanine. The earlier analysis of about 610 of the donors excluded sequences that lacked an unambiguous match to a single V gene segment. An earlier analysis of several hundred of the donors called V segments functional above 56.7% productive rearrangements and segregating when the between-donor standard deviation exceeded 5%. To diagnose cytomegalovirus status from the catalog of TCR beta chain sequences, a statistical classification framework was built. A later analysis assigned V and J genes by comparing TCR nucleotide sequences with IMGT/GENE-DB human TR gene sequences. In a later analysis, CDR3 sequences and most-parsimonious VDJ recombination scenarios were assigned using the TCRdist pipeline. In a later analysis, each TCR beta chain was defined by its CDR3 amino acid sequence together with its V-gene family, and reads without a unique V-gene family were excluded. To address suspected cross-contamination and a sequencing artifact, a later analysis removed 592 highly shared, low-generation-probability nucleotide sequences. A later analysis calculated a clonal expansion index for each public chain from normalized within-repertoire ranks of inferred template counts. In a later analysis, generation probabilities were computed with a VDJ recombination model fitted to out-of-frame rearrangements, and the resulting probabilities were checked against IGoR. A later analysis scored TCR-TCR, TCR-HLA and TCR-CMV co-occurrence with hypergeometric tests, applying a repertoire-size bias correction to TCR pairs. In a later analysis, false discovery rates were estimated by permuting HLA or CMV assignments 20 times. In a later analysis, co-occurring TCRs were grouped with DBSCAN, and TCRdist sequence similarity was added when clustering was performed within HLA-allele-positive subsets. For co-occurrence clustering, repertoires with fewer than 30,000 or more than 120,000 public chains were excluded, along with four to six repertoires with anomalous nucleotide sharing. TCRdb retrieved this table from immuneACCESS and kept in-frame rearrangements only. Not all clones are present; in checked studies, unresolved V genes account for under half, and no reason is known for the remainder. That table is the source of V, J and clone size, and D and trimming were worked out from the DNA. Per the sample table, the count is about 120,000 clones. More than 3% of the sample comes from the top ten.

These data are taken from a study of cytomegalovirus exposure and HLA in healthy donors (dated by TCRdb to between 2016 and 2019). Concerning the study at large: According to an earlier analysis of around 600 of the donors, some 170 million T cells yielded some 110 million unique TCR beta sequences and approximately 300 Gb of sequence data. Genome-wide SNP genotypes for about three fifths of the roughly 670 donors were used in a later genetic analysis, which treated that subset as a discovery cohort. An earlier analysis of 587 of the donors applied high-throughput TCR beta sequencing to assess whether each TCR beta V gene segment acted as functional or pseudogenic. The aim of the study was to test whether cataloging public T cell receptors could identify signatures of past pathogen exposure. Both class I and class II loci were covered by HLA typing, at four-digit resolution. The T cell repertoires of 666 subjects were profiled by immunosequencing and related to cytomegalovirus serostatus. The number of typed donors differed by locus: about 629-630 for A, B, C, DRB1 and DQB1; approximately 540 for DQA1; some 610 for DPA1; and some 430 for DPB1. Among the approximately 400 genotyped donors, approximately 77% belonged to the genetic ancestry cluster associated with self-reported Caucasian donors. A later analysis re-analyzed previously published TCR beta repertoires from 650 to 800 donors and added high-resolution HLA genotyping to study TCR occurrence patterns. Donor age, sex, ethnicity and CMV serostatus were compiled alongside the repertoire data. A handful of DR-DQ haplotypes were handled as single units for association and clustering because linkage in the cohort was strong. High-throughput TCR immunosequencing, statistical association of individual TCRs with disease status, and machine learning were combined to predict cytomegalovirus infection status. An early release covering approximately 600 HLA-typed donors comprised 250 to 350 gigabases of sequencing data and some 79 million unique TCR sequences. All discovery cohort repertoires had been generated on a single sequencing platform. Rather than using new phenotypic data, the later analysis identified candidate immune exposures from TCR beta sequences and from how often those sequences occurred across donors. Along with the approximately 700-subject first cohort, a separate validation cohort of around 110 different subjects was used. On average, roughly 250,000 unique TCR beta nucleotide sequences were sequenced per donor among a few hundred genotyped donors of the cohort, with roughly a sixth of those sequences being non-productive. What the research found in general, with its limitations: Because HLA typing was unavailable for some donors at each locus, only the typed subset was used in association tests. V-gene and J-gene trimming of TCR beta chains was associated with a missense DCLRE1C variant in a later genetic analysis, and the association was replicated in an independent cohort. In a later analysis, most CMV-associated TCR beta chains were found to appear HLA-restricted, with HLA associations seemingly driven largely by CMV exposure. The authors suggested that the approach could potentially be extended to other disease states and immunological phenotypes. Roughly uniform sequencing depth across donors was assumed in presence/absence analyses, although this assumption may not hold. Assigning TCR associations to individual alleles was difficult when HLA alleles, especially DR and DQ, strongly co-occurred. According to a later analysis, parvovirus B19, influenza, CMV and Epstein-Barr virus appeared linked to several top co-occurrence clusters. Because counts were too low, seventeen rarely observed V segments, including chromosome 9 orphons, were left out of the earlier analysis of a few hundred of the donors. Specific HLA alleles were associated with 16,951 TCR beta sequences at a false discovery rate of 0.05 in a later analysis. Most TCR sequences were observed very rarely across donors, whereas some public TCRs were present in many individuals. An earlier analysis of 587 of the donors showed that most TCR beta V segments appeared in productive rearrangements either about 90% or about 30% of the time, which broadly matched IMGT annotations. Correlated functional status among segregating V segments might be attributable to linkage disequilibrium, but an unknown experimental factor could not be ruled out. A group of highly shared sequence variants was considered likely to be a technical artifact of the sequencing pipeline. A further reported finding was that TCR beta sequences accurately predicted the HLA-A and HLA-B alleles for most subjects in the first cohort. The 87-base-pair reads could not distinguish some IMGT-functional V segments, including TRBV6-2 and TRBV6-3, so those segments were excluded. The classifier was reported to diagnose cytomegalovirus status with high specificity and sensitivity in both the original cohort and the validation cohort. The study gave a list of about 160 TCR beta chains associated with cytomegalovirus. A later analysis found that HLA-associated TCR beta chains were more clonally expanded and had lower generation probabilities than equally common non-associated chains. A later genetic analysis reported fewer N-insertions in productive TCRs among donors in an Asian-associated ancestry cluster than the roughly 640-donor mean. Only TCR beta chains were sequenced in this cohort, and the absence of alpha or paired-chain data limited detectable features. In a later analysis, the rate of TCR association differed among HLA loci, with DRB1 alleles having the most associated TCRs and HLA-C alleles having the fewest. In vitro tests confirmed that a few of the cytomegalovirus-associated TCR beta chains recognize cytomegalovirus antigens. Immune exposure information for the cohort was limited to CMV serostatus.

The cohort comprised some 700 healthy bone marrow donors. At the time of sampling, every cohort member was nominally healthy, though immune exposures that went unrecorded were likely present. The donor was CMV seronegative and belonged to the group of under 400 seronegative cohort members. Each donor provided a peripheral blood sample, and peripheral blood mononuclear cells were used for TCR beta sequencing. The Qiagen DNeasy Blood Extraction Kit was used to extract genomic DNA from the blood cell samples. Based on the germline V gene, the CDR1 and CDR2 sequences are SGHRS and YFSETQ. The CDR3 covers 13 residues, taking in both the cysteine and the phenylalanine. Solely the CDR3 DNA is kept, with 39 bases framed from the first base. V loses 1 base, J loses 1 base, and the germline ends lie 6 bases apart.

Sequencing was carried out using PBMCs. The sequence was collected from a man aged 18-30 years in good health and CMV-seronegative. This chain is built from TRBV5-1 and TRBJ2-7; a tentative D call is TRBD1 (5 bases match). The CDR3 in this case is CASSLQGSYEQYF. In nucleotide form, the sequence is TGCGCCAGCAGCTTGCAGGGTTCCTACGAGCAGTACTTC.